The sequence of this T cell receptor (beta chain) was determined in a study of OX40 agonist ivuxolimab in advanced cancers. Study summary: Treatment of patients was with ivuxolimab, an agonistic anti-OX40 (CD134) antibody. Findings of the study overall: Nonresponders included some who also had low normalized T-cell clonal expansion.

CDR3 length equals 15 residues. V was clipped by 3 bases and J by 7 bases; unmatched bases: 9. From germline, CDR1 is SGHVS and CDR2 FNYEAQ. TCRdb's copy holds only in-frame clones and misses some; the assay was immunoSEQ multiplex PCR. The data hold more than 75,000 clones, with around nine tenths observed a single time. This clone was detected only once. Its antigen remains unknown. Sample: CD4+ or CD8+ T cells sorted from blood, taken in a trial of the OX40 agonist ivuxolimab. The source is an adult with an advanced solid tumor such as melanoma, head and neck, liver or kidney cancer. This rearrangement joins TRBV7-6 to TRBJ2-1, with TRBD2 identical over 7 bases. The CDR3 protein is CASSFMDIGGNEQFF. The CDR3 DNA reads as TGTGCCAGCAGCTTTATGGACATCGGGGGGAATGAGCAGTTCTTC.